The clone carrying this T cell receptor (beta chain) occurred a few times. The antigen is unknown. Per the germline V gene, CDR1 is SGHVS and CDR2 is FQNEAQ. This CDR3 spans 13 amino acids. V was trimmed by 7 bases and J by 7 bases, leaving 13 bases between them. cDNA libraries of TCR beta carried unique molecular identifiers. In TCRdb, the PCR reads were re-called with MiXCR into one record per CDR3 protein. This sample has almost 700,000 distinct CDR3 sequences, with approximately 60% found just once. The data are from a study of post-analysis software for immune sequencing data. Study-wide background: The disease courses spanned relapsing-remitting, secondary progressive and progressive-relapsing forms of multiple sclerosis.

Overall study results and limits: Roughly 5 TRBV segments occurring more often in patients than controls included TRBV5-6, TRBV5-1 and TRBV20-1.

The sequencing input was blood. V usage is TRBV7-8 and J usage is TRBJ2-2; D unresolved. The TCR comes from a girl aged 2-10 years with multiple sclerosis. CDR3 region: CASNWAFDGELFF. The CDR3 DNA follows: TGTGCCAGCAATTGGGCTTTCGACGGGGAGCTGTTTTTT.